Each of the 13 T cell receptor beta chains below was sequenced from the same sample in a study of technical replicates of blood from a handful of donors. Libraries were prepared by immunoSEQ multiplex PCR; TCRdb keeps only in-frame clonotypes and omits some of them. The sample contains roughly 70,000 clones, 90% of which appear only once. Sequenced material: PBMCs. The receptors originated from a human donor in good health. Some clones in this sample may be carry-over from other donors' samples.

The chain combines TRBV18 with TRBJ2-7; 9 nucleotides match TRBD1. Trimming removed 1 base from V and 5 bases from J; junction bases left unmatched: 12. The V gene's germline CDR1 is KGHSH and CDR2 LQKENI. The CDR3 length is 17 residues. CDR3 coding DNA: TGTGCCAGCTCACCACTCGACTTAGGGACAGGGACCCACGAGCAGTACTTC. This codes for CASSPLDLGTGTHEQYF.

Notes on this clone: Other nucleotide sequences in the sample specify the same CDR3. V is TRBV2 and J is TRBJ1-5, with D perhaps matching TRBD1 (5 bases). Germline V gene sequence: CDR1 SNHLY, CDR2 FYNNEI. V shed 4 bases and J shed 2 bases, with 9 bases lying between them. This CDR3 has 14 amino acids. For the CDR3, the DNA is TGTGCCAGCAGTGGCACGGGGGGCAATCAGCCCCAGCATTTT. This encodes CASSGTGGNQPQHF.

V and J are TRBV2 and TRBJ1-2; possibly TRBD1 for D (6 bases). The V gene lost 6 bases and the J gene lost 4 bases, with 18 bases spanning the gap. CDR1 is SNHLY and CDR2 is FYNNEI in the germline V gene. CDR3 length: 15 residues. CDR3 protein: CASSDRSLSAYGYTF. The CDR3 nucleotides read TGTGCCAGCAGCGACAGGAGCCTTTCCGCCTATGGCTACACCTTC.

The chain is built from TRBV7-2 and TRBJ2-5; 10 bases are a match to TRBD2. Trimming removed 2 bases from V and 6 bases from J; junction bases left unmatched: 3. CDR1 SGHTA and CDR2 FQGNSA come from the germline V gene. CDR3 length: 14 amino acids. The CDR3 DNA reads as TGTGCCAGCAGCTTAAGTAGCGGGGGGCAGACCCAGTACTTC. Translating it yields CASSLSSGGQTQYF. The complete variable domain, with remaining parts taken from reference TRBV7-2 and TRBJ2-5, reads GAGVSQSPSNKVTEKGKDVELRCDPISGHTALYWYRQSLGQGLEFLIYFQGNSAPDKSGLPSDRFSAERTGGSVSTLTIQRTQQEDSAVYLCASSLSSGGQTQYFGPGTRLLVL.

V gene TRBV7-3 combines with J gene TRBJ1-4; 8 bases align to TRBD1. This CDR3 contains 17 residues. The germline V gene has CDR1 SGHTA and CDR2 FQGTGA. V lost 5 bases to trimming and J lost 5 bases; unmatched junction nucleotides: 13. The CDR3 bases are TGTGCCAGCAGCCCACCTTATCCGGGACAGGAAAATGAAAAACTGTTTTTT. Translating gives CASSPPYPGQENEKLFF. The full variable domain, completed using reference TRBV7-3 and TRBJ1-4, is GAGVSQTPSNKVTEKGKYVELRCDPISGHTALYWYRQSLGQGPEFLIYFQGTGAADDSGLPNDRFFAVRPEGSVSTLKIQRTERGDSAVYLCASSPPYPGQENEKLFFGSGTQLSVL.

The chain combines TRBV5-6 with TRBJ2-7; TRBD1 is a possible D gene (6 bases). CDR1 is SGHDT and CDR2 is YYEEEE in the germline V gene. The germline V and J ends were trimmed by 2 bases and 1 base, with 13 bases remaining between them. CDR3 size: 15 residues. CDR3 nucleotides: TGTGCCAGCAGCTTCGGAGTACAGGGATCCTACGAGCAGTACTTC. Protein: CASSFGVQGSYEQYF.

The rearrangement joins TRBV2 to TRBJ2-1; TRBD2 might be the D (7 bases). Looked up from germline, CDR1 is SNHLY and CDR2 is FYNNEI. The CDR3 length is 15 residues. V was cut by 8 bases and J by 3 bases, with 17 bases left in between. The CDR3 nucleotides are TGTGCCAGCCAAAGGGGGGCGGGGGTCTACAATGAGCAGTTCTTC. Its protein is CASQRGAGVYNEQFF. Complete variable domain (other parts from reference TRBV2 and TRBJ2-1): EPEVTQTPSHQVTQMGQEVILRCVPISNHLYFYWYRQILGQKVEFLVSFYNNEISEKSEIFDDQFSVERPDGSNFTLKIRSTKLEDSAMYFCASQRGAGVYNEQFFGPGTRLTVL.

Written as DNA, the CDR3 is TGTGCCAGCAGCTTAGAACCAATTAGCTCCTATAATTCACCCCTCCACTTT. This encodes CASSLEPISSYNSPLHF. The chain couples TRBV7-2 to TRBJ1-6, with no clear D. CDR3 length: 17 residues. Germline V gives CDR1 SGHTA, CDR2 FQGNSA. V dropped 1 base and J dropped 0 bases, with 10 bases sitting between them.

The CDR3 coding sequence is TGTGCCATCAATTCAGGGACAGGGTTCACCGGGGAGCTGTTTTTT. As protein: CAINSGTGFTGELFF. This chain links TRBV10-3 with TRBJ2-2, with TRBD1 matching 9 bases. CDR3 length: 15 amino acids. J lost 4 bases, V lost 7 bases, and 7 bases had no gene match. Germline V CDR1 and CDR2: ENHRY, SYGVKD.

This chain links TRBV11-1 with TRBJ1-2; TRBD1 aligns across 10 bases. Germline lookup yields CDR1 SGHAT and CDR2 FQDESV (reference sequence). Trimming cost V 5 bases and J 5 bases; bases outside gene matches: 5. The CDR3 consists of 14 residues. The CDR3 DNA is TGTGCCAGCAGCGGACCGGGACAGGGGTATGGCTACACCTTC. Translating it yields CASSGPGQGYGYTF. The full variable domain, rest sourced from reference TRBV11-1 and TRBJ1-2, is EAEVAQSPRYKITEKSQAVAFWCDPISGHATLYWYRQILGQGPELLVQFQDESVVDDSQLPKDRFSAERLKGVDSTLKIQPAELGDSAMYLCASSGPGQGYGYTFGSGTRLTVV.

V is TRBV7-2 and J is TRBJ2-7, with 9 bases aligning to TRBD2. The CDR3 contains 15 residues. V lost 0 bases and J lost 3; bases outside the gene matches: 3. CDR1 and CDR2 (germline): SGHTA, FQGNSA. In DNA form, the CDR3 reads TGTGCCAGCAGCTTAGCGGCGGGGGGGAGCTACGAGCAGTACTTC. This codes for CASSLAAGGSYEQYF.

The chain has TRBV4-2 and TRBJ2-2, with 8 bases aligning to TRBD1. This CDR3 spans 14 amino acids. From germline, CDR1 is LGHNA and CDR2 YNFKEQ. V lost 2 bases to trimming and J lost 7 bases; unmatched junction nucleotides: 3. The CDR3 sequence: CASSQITGGGELFF. Here the CDR3 DNA reads TGTGCCAGCAGCCAAATCACAGGGGGCGGGGAGCTGTTTTTT.

The chain recombines TRBV5-1 with TRBJ1-4; the D gene is possibly TRBD1 (6 bases). CDR3 length equals 16 residues. In germline, CDR1 is SGHRS, CDR2 YFSETQ. V was shortened by 4 bases and J by 6 bases, with 19 bases between the two germline ends. In DNA form, the CDR3 reads TGCGCCAGCAGCCCTAACACAAACAGGGCGGATGAAAAACTGTTTTTT. Residues: CASSPNTNRADEKLFF.